This entry is about one T cell receptor beta chain. There is no known antigen for this receptor. No much larger clone is present one base from it, and per-base qualities are unavailable. This specimen belongs to a study of T-cell reconstitution after alpha-beta-depleted transplantation in children listed by TCRdb under 2016. About the full investigation: Using TCR repertoire profiling, the study quantitatively followed how T-cell immune reconstitution unfolded in children after TCRalphabeta/CD19-depleted allogeneic hematopoietic cell transplantation. On the study overall, not on this receptor specifically: In some patients, high TCRbeta diversity at day 60 was attributed to recipient T cells and intrathymic progenitors that had survived conditioning. The apparently early recovery of alphabetaT-cell counts about two months after transplant reportedly depended on only several hundred rapidly expanded clones that came from non-depleted graft cells. Over subsequent months, a decline in hyperexpanded clone frequencies was noted, and after one year, T-cell counts and TCRbeta diversity were mostly ascribed to newly produced T cells.

The CDR3, from cysteine to phenylalanine, totals 15 residues. The only DNA kept is the CDR3, 45 bases in frame from the first base. Germline trimming amounts to 5 bases on V and 10 bases on J, with 16 as the count of junction bases outside the gene matches. The germline V gene encodes CDR1 MGHRA and CDR2 YSYEKL. The library came from PCR. Sequencing took place on an Illumina HiSeq 2500. TCR library preparation used molecular barcoding, with unique molecular identifiers applied to normalize quantification of the TCRbeta repertoire. TCRdb handled the public reads itself, with Q25 trimming in fastp and clone calling in MiXCR, and kept productive beta chains. Merged by CDR3 protein, the rows form single entries marked with the most common genes and DNA. Across this sample there are about 250,000 distinct CDR3 sequences, with under 30% seen only once. The top ten clones comprise about 4.8% of the sample.

The sample's treatment or condition label, decoded: allogeneic hematopoietic cell transplantation with graft depleted of TCRalphabeta T cells and CD19 B cells. Transplant recipients were children who received TCRalphabeta/CD19-depleted allogeneic hematopoietic cell grafts. This TCR was recovered from a female patient aged 2-9 years who had a stem cell transplant for congenital amegakaryocytic thrombocytopenia, so the T cells may come from the graft donor. This sequence uses TRBV4-1 and TRBJ1-2, with 7 junctional bases fitting TRBD1. The sample was PBMCs, mostly from graft donor cells, taken 360 days after TCRalphabeta/CD19-depleted stem cell transplant. The nucleotide sequence is given as TGCGCCAGCAGCTTTCCGGGACAGAATATCTACGACTACACCTTC. This encodes CASSFPGQNIYDYTF.